This TCR beta chain came from a study of T-cell reconstitution after alpha-beta-depleted transplantation in children. Study-level results: Diversity of TCRbeta at day 60 was high in some patients, arising from surviving recipient T cells and thymic progenitors. As was reported, about two months after transplant, alpha-beta T cells came from several hundred expanded graft clones.

With 3 bases clipped from V and 6 bases from J, the junction kept 6 bases outside the gene matches. Germline V lookup: CDR1 KGHSH, CDR2 LQKENI. This CDR3 is built from 16 residues. This clonotype was counted many times. Antigen unknown. The TCRbeta library was prepared with unique molecular identifiers. Each CDR3 protein gets one entry after TCRdb re-called the PCR reads with MiXCR. The profile shows 330,000 or so distinct CDR3 sequences, 9.5% to 13% of them singletons. Sequences were derived from PBMCs, sampled before TCRalphabeta/CD19-depleted stem cell transplant. The TCR originated in a boy in the first two years of life with acute myeloid leukemia, due to receive a stem cell transplant. The chain couples TRBV18 to TRBJ2-3; 13 nucleotides match TRBD2. CDR3 nucleotide sequence: TGTGCCAGCTCACCCGGGACTAGCGGGATTTTGGATACGCAGTATTTT. It encodes CASSPGTSGILDTQYF.